This TCR beta chain emerged from a study of cytomegalovirus exposure and HLA in healthy donors. Vbeta (60) and Jbeta (13) primers were used in the PCR. The method was immunoSEQ multiplex PCR; TCRdb's version includes in-frame clones alone and lacks a portion of them. The sample holds fewer than 200,000 clones; around 75% are singletons and the top ten take 1.3% to 1.5%. This clone showed up just a few times. The antigen remains unidentified. The CDR3 runs to 15 residues. V lost 0 bases to trimming and J lost 6 bases, with 14 bases between them. Germline values: CDR1 MNHEY, CDR2 SVGAGI. Notes on the study in general: A previous analysis found most TCR beta V segments productive roughly 87% or roughly 30% of the time. A likely sequencing artifact accounted for one observed cluster of highly shared sequence variants.

The sequenced material came from PBMCs. The chain carries TRBV6-5 and TRBJ1-2; TRBD1 might be the D (6 bases). The clonotype was recovered from a man aged 18 to 30 in good health and CMV-seronegative. The DNA for the CDR3 is TGTGCCAGCAGTTACTCGCAACAGGGTTTAGATGGCTACACCTTC. It is translated as CASSYSQQGLDGYTF.